This record looks at one T cell receptor (beta chain) sequence and its context. Antigen unknown. The sample carries other DNA sequences with the same CDR3. The sample originates from a study of PD-1 blockade in classical Hodgkin lymphoma. Study results and caveats: Complete responders' diversity at baseline resembled that of newly diagnosed patients.

The CDR3 has 12 amino acids. Germline V lookup: CDR1 SGHRS, CDR2 YFSETQ. Trimming pared 0 bases from V and 6 bases from J, leaving 5 bases between. TCRdb keeps only in-frame clones here, not all; method: immunoSEQ multiplex PCR. Of under 80,000 clones listed, about 85% are singletons. Specified time point: cycle 4 day 1 (C4D1), after more than five weeks of nivolumab. After autologous stem cell transplantation all patients relapsed, and prior brentuximab vedotin exposure differed between cohorts. The chain employs TRBV5-1 and TRBJ2-3; D is perhaps TRBD1 (5 bases). The starting material was peripheral blood mononuclear cells (PBMCs), obtained before the fourth cycle of nivolumab. The receptor comes from a human donor with classical Hodgkin lymphoma. The DNA of the CDR3 is TGCGCCAGCAGCTTGGGGGGCGATACGCAGTATTTT. Translation gives CASSLGGDTQYF. Full variable domain (rest looked up from reference TRBV5-1 and TRBJ2-3): KAGVTQTPRYLIKTRGQQVTLSCSPISGHRSVSWYQQTPGQGLQFLFEYFSETQRNKGNFPGRFSGRQFSNSRSEMNVSTLELGDSALYLCASSLGGDTQYFGPGTRLTVL.